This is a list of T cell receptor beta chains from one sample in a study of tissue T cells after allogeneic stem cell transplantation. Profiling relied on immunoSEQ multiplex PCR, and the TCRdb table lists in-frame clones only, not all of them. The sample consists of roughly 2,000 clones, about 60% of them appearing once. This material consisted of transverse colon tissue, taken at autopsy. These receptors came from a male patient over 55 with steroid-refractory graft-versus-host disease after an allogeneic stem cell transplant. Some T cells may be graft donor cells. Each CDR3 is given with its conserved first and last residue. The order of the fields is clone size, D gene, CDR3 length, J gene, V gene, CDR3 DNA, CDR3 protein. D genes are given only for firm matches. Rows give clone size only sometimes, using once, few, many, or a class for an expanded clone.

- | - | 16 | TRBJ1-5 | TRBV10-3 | TGTGCCATCAGTGACCATTCCGGGGGCCTTAATCAGCCCCAGCATTTT | CAISDHSGGLNQPQHF
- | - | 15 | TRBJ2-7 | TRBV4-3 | TGCGCCAGCAGCCTGAAGGGGGGCGGTTATTACGAGCAGTACTTC | CASSLKGGGYYEQYF
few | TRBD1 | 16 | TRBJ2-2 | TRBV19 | TGTGCCAGTAGTATAGGGGACAGGGTCTTGACCGGGGAGCTGTTTTTT | CASSIGDRVLTGELFF
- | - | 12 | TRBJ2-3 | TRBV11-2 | TGTGCCAGCAGCCCGGAAGCGGATACGCAGTATTTT | CASSPEADTQYF
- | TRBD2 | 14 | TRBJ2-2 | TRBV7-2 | TGTGCCAGCAGCTCCGGGACTACTACCGGGGAGCTGTTTTTT | CASSSGTTTGELFF
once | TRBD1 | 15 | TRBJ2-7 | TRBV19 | TGTGCCAGTAGTGTGGGACAGGGTAAGACCTACGAGCAGTACTTC | CASSVGQGKTYEQYF
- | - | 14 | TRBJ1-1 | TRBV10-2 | TGCGCCAGCAGGAGGTCCGCAGGGAACACTGAAGCTTTCTTT | CASRRSAGNTEAFF
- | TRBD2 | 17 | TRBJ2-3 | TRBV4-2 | TGTGCCAGCAGCCAATCAATCCGCGGGGGAAGCACAGATACGCAGTATTTT | CASSQSIRGGSTDTQYF
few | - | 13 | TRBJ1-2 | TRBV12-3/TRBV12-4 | TGTGCCAGCAGTTTTAGGATCGACTATGGCTACACCTTC | CASSFRIDYGYTF
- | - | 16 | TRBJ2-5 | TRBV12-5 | TGTGCTAGTGGTTTACAACGTCTTAGCATCCAAGAGACCCAGTACTTC | CASGLQRLSIQETQYF
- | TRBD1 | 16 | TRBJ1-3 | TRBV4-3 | TGCGCCAGCAGCCAAGACCTGGACAGGGCTGGAAACACCATATATTTT | CASSQDLDRAGNTIYF
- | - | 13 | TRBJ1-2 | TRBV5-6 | TGTGCCAGCAGCTTGGGGACAGCCTATGGCTACACCTTC | CASSLGTAYGYTF
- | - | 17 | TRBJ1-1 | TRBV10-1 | TGCGCCAGCAGTGAGTCGCCCAGGGGACCTTCGAACACTGAAGCTTTCTTT | CASSESPRGPSNTEAFF
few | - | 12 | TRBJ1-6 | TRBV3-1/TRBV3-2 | TGTGCCAGCAGCCAAATGTTTTCACCCCTCCACTTT | CASSQMFSPLHF
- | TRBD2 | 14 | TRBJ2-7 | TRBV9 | TGTGCCAGCAGCGTAGAACCGGGACTAGCCCAGCAGTACTTC | CASSVEPGLAQQYF
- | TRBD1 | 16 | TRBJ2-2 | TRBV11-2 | TGTGCCAGCAGCTTAATCTGGACAGGGAACACCGGGGAGCTGTTTTTT | CASSLIWTGNTGELFF
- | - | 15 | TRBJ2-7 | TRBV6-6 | TGTGCCAGCAGTCTAACTAGCACCCCATCCTACGAGCAGTACTTC | CASSLTSTPSYEQYF
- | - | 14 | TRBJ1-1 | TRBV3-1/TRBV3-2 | TGTGCCAGCAGCCAAGGTGAAGGAAACACTGAAGCTTTCTTT | CASSQGEGNTEAFF
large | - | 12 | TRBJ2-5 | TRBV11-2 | TGTGCCAGCAGCTTAGAAAGCGAGACCCAGTACTTC | CASSLESETQYF
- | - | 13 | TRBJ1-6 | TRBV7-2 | TGTGCCAGCAGCTTACAACAGGGTTCACCCCTCCACTTT | CASSLQQGSPLHF
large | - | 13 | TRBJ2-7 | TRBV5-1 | TGCGCCAGCAGCCGGGACAACTCCTACGAGCAGTACTTC | CASSRDNSYEQYF
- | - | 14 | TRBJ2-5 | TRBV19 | TGTGCCAGTAGTAAACGGGGTGCTGGTGAGACCCAGTACTTC | CASSKRGAGETQYF
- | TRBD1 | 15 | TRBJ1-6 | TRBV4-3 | TGCGCCAGCAGCCAAGTACAGGGGGCTAATTCACCCCTCCACTTT | CASSQVQGANSPLHF
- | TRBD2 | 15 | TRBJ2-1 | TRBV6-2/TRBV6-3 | TGTGCCAGCAGTCGAGGACTAGATAGGCACAATGAGCAGTTCTTC | CASSRGLDRHNEQFF
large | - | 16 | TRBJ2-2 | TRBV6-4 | TGTGCCAGCAGTGTCAATGGGGGAAGGCACACCGGGGAGCTGTTTTTT | CASSVNGGRHTGELFF
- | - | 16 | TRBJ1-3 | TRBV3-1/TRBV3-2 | TGTGCCAGCAGCCAAGGAGTAAGGGGGGCTGGAAACACCATATATTTT | CASSQGVRGAGNTIYF
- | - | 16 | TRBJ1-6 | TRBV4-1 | TGCGCCAGCAGCCAAGAGGAGGGGTATCCCAATTCACCCCTCCACTTT | CASSQEEGYPNSPLHF
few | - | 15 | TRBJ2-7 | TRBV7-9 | TGTGCCAGCAGCTTAGTAGAGTCGCCCCAAGCCGAGCAGTACTTC | CASSLVESPQAEQYF
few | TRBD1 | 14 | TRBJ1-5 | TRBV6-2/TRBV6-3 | TGTGCCAGCAGTCTTCCAGGGGGCTATCAGCCCCAGCATTTT | CASSLPGGYQPQHF
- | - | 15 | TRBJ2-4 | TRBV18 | TGTGCCAGCTCACCTGTAGTTCTAGCCAAAAACATTCAGTACTTC | CASSPVVLAKNIQYF
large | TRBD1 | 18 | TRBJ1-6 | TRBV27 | TGTGCCAGCAGTTCCGTATACCCCCGGGACAGACTTAATTCACCCCTCCACTTT | CASSSVYPRDRLNSPLHF
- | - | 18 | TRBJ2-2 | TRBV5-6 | TGTGCCAGCAGCTTGGGAGTGGGACAACGCTCGAACACCGGGGAGCTGTTTTTT | CASSLGVGQRSNTGELFF
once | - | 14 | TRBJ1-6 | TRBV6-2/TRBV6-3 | TGTGCCAGCAGTCATACGGAGACCACTTCACCCCTCCACTTT | CASSHTETTSPLHF
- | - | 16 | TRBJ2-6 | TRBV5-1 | TGCGCCAGCAGCTTACAGGGCCTCTCTGGGGCCAACGTCCTGACTTTC | CASSLQGLSGANVLTF
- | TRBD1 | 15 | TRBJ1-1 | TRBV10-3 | TGTGCCATCAGGCCTACAGGGGGCGAAAACACTGAAGCTTTCTTT | CAIRPTGGENTEAFF
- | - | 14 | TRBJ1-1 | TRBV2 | TGTGCCAGCAGTCGGGAAGGGAGGGACACTGAAGCTTTCTTT | CASSREGRDTEAFF
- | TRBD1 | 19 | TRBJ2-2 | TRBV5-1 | TGCGCCAGCAGCTTGGGAAGAGGAACCGGGACAGGGAACACCGGGGAGCTGTTTTTT | CASSLGRGTGTGNTGELFF
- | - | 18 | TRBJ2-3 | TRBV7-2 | TGTGCCAGCAGCTTAGCCTTTGGGGTCAGACAGGCATACGATACGCAGTATTTT | CASSLAFGVRQAYDTQYF
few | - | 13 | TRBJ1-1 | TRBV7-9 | TGTGCCACTCGGTCGGGGATGAACACTGAAGCTTTCTTT | CATRSGMNTEAFF
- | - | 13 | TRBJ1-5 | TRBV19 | TGTGCCAGTGGGGGACGAGGCAATCAGCCCCAGCATTTT | CASGGRGNQPQHF
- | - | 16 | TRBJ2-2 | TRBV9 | TGTGCCAGCAGCCTCCGGGGAGCTATGAACACCGGGGAGCTGTTTTTT | CASSLRGAMNTGELFF